Sequencing of this T cell receptor beta chain was carried out in a study of CD8+ T cells in alopecia areata. Study in general: Patients in the treated group were given tofacitinib by mouth, 5 to 10 mg twice a day.

cDNA reverse transcribed from extracted RNA served as the sequencing template. Sequencing was performed with immunoSEQ multiplex PCR; in TCRdb, only in-frame clones are kept and a portion is missing. The sample holds around 270,000 clones; 58% are singletons and the top ten take under 2%. As for treatment: oral pan-JAK inhibitor, 5-10 mg twice daily. V lost 3 bases to trimming and J lost 7 bases; unmatched junction nucleotides: 11. The CDR3 is made up of 14 amino acids. Germline loops: CDR1 SQVTM, CDR2 ANQGSEA. This TCR derives from a human donor with alopecia areata. The chain recombines TRBV29-1 with TRBJ2-7; 8 bases line up with TRBD1. The material sequenced was CD4+ T cells sorted from blood, taken at week 24, from a patient treated with tofacitinib. In DNA form, the CDR3 reads TGCAGCGTTGAGCCTCAGGGGGCTTCGGGGGAGCAGTACTTC. This encodes CSVEPQGASGEQYF.